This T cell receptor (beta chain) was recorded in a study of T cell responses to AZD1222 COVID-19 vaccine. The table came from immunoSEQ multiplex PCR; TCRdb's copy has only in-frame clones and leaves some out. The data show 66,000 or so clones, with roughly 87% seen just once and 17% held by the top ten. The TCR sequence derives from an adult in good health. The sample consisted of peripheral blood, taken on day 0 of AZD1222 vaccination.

CDR3 sequence: CASSWDRDGYTF. The CDR3, as DNA: TGTGCCAGCAGCTGGGACAGGGATGGCTACACCTTC. The chain uses TRBV11-2 and TRBJ1-2; TRBD1 agrees at 9 bases. J gave up 6 bases and V 4 bases, and 0 bases lay outside the gene matches. From germline, CDR1 is SGHAT and CDR2 FQNNGV. The CDR3 extends over 12 amino acids.